The 25 T cell receptor beta chains below come from one sample, sequenced in a study of blood T cell repertoires in COVID-19. Some clones are missing from TCRdb's copy, which holds only in-frame ones; the method was immunoSEQ multiplex PCR. The sample shows about 180,000 clones, 88% of them seen only once. Sequencing was performed on PBMCs or T cells enriched from blood (not recorded which). The receptors were sampled from a woman between 18 and 30 years old who had recovered from COVID-19.

The rearrangement uses TRBV12-2 and TRBJ1-5; the D call of TRBD1 is as the table states it, not checked on the DNA. TRBV12-2 is labeled a pseudogene. There are 19 residues in the CDR3. CDR3 loop: CASRTHTGQGVYSNQPQHF. In nucleotides, the CDR3 is TGTGCAAGTCGCACCCATACGGGACAGGGTGTTTATAGCAATCAGCCCCAGCATTTT.

V gene TRBV28 combines with J gene TRBJ2-5; D remains unclear. The germline V gene encodes CDR1 MDHEN and CDR2 SYDVKM. The ends were cut back, 7 bases at V and 1 base at J, with 7 bases in the middle. CDR3 length: 12 amino acids. DNA for the CDR3: TGTGCCAGCACAGATACCCAAGAGACCCAGTACTTC. It yields the protein CASTDTQETQYF. Full variable domain (remainder filled in from reference TRBV28 and TRBJ2-5): DVKVTQSSRYLVKRTGEKVFLECVQDMDHENMFWYRQDPGLGLRLIYFSYDVKMKEKGDIPEGYSVSREKKERFSLILESASTNQTSMYLCASTDTQETQYFGPGTRLLVL.

The chain links TRBV2 to TRBJ2-5; a possible D gene is TRBD2 (6 bases). Germline V CDR1 and CDR2: SNHLY, FYNNEI. This CDR3 is 16 amino acids long. The V end was cut by 4 bases, the J end by 7 bases, with 22 bases between. For the CDR3, the DNA is TGTGCCAGCAGTGCTCCCCTAGCGTGGGTGGGGGGGACCCAGTACTTC. Translating it yields CASSAPLAWVGGTQYF.

This chain connects TRBV2 to TRBJ1-1, with D maybe TRBD1 (6 bases). Trimming left V 6 bases short and J 4 bases short, with 18 bases between. Germline-derived CDR1 and CDR2 are SNHLY and FYNNEI. The CDR3 is 15 amino acids. CDR3 sequence reads: CASSQGRGSATEAFF. CDR3 in DNA: TGTGCCAGCAGCCAGGGGCGGGGGTCGGCCACTGAAGCTTTCTTT.

The chain uses TRBV18 and TRBJ2-3, with TRBD1 identical over 8 bases. Unmatched junction bases numbered 4, after V lost 3 bases and J lost 2 bases. The CDR3 extends over 15 amino acids. Germline CDR1 is KGHSH and CDR2 is LQKENI. Here the CDR3 DNA reads TGTGCCAGCTCACCCCAGGACAGGGTCACAGATACGCAGTATTTT. Amino acid sequence: CASSPQDRVTDTQYF.

This clone was seen just once. CDR3 amino acids: CARAGAGNTIYF. The CDR3 bases are TGTGCCAGGGCGGGGGCTGGAAACACCATATATTTT. The chain uses TRBV2 and TRBJ1-3; a weak D match, TRBD1 (5 bases). This CDR3 comprises 12 residues. Germline V CDR1 and CDR2: SNHLY, FYNNEI. With 9 bases removed from V and 2 bases from J, the gap between germline ends came to 8 bases.

This chain links TRBV18 with TRBJ1-3, with TRBD1 as a possible D gene (6 bases). CDR3 length equals 16 residues. From germline, CDR1 is KGHSH and CDR2 LQKENI. V shed 6 bases and J shed 0 bases, with 15 bases lying between them. The CDR3 DNA sequence: TGTGCCAGCTCCCCGTCCGGGACACCCTCTGGAAACACCATATATTTT. Protein product: CASSPSGTPSGNTIYF.

V gene TRBV4-1 combines with J gene TRBJ2-4; 8 nucleotides agree with TRBD2. Unmatched junction bases numbered 8, after V lost 1 base and J lost 0 bases. The CDR3 extends over 18 amino acids. Germline loops: CDR1 MGHRA, CDR2 YSYEKL. DNA of the CDR3: TGCGCCAGCAGCCAAGCCGGGGGGGGTAGTATAGCCAAAAACATTCAGTACTTC. Its protein product is CASSQAGGGSIAKNIQYF.

This chain links TRBV10-3 with TRBJ2-7; TRBD2 agrees at 11 bases. The CDR3 runs to 15 residues. Per the germline V gene, CDR1 is ENHRY and CDR2 is SYGVKD. J was trimmed by 4 bases and V by 6 bases; bases with no gene match: 8. The CDR3 DNA reads as TGTGCCATCAGCTTCTCCGGGACTAGCGGTTACGAGCAGTACTTC. Protein product: CAISFSGTSGYEQYF.

The chain carries TRBV6-5 and TRBJ2-7; 7 bases match TRBD1. The CDR3 is 14 residues long. Unmatched junction bases numbered 14, after V lost 8 bases and J lost 7 bases. Germline V gives CDR1 MNHEY, CDR2 SVGAGI. CDR3 sequence reads: CASWGRGGSGEQYF. The CDR3 region has the DNA TGTGCCAGCTGGGGACGAGGGGGCTCGGGAGAGCAGTACTTC.

This clone was detected ten times or more. J is TRBJ2-3 and V is TRBV4-3; 7 bases agree with TRBD2. Germline CDR1 LGHNA, CDR2 YSLEER. J gave up 8 bases and V 1 base, and 0 bases lay outside the gene matches. The CDR3 extends over 12 amino acids. The CDR3 coding sequence is TGCGCCAGCAGCCAAGCGGGGGGTACGCAGTATTTT. This gives the protein CASSQAGGTQYF.

V gene TRBV28 combines with J gene TRBJ1-4; 9 bases align to TRBD1. Losses at the gene ends were 4 bases for V and 7 bases for J; bases not matched to a gene: 4. CDR1 and CDR2 from the germline V gene are MDHEN and SYDVKM. CDR3 length: 14 residues. CDR3 nucleotides: TGTGCCAGCAGTTGGGGGACAGGGAGTGAAAAACTGTTTTTT. This codes for CASSWGTGSEKLFF.

The DNA of the CDR3 is TGTGCCAGCAGCTTCCACAACCGGGGACAGACCCAAGAGACCCAGTACTTC. This codes for CASSFHNRGQTQETQYF. The chain is built from TRBV7-9 and TRBJ2-5, with 7 positions matching TRBD1. The CDR3 extends over 17 amino acids. Germline CDR1 reads SEHNR; CDR2 reads FQNEAQ (reference sequence). After removal of 3 bases from V and 1 base from J, the junction contained 11 bases not matched to a gene.

Many counts were recorded for this clone. J is TRBJ2-3 and V is TRBV5-4, with D perhaps matching TRBD1 (6 bases). Germline V gene sequence: CDR1 SGHNT, CDR2 YYREEE (reference sequence). CDR3 length equals 14 residues. V was cut by 4 bases and J by 2 bases, with 11 bases left in between. The CDR3 sequence is CASSPGQTTDTQYF. The CDR3 nucleotides are TGTGCCAGCAGCCCAGGACAGACCACAGATACGCAGTATTTT.

This sequence joins TRBV13 and TRBJ2-2; 16 positions agree with TRBD2. The germline V gene encodes CDR1 PRHDT and CDR2 FYEKMQ (reference sequence). The CDR3 spans 19 residues. V was pared by 5 bases and J by 6 bases, with 12 bases of the junction left unmatched. CDR3: CASSQDPGLAGGTAGELFF. In DNA form, the CDR3 reads TGTGCCAGCAGCCAAGATCCGGGACTAGCGGGGGGGACCGCCGGGGAGCTGTTTTTT. The complete variable domain, with remaining parts taken from reference TRBV13 and TRBJ2-2, reads AAGVIQSPRHLIKEKRETATLKCYPIPRHDTVYWYQQGPGQDPQFLISFYEKMQSDKGSIPDRFSAQQFSDYHSELNMSSLELGDSALYFCASSQDPGLAGGTAGELFFGEGSRLTVL.

The J gene is TRBJ2-7, the V gene TRBV15, with 7 bases lining up with TRBD1. There are 14 residues in the CDR3. Germline V gene sequence: CDR1 LNHNV, CDR2 YYDKDF (reference sequence). After removal of 3 bases from V and 2 bases from J, the junction contained 4 bases not matched to a gene. In DNA form, the CDR3 reads TGTGCCACCAGCAGCGCAGGGGGAACCTACGAGCAGTACTTC. This encodes CATSSAGGTYEQYF.

As regards this clone: This CDR3 is also generated by other DNA sequences in the sample. The chain carries TRBV19 and TRBJ2-1; 8 positions match TRBD2. V lost 5 bases to trimming and J lost 7 bases; unmatched junction nucleotides: 7. Germline assignment: CDR1 LNHDA and CDR2 SQIVND (reference sequence). This CDR3 comprises 14 residues. CDR3 sequence reads: CASSRSGTSNEQFF. CDR3 DNA: TGTGCCAGTAGTCGTAGCGGGACTTCAAATGAGCAGTTCTTC. Full variable domain (rest looked up from reference TRBV19 and TRBJ2-1): DGGITQSPKYLFRKEGQNVTLSCEQNLNHDAMYWYRQDPGQGLRLIYYSQIVNDFQKGDIAEGYSVSREKKESFPLTVTSAQKNPTAFYLCASSRSGTSNEQFFGPGTRLTVL.

This clone was seen a handful of times. The CDR3 coding sequence is TGTGCCAGCAGTGAAGCCAAAGGAGGACAGTATGGCTACACCTTC. Translated: CASSEAKGGQYGYTF. This chain links TRBV6-1 with TRBJ1-2; D is perhaps TRBD1 (6 bases). The CDR3 runs 15 residues. The V and J ends lost 0 bases and 5 bases respectively, with 13 bases between them. The germline V gene encodes CDR1 MNHNS and CDR2 SASEGT.

V is TRBV5-1 and J is TRBJ2-7; a possible D gene is TRBD1 (6 bases). CDR1 is SGHRS and CDR2 is YFSETQ in the germline V gene. CDR3 length equals 15 residues. Trimming cost V 0 bases and J 4 bases, with 14 bases left between them. DNA for the CDR3: TGCGCCAGCAGCTTGGGGACAGCGGCTGGGTACGAGCAGTACTTC. Its translation: CASSLGTAAGYEQYF.

This clone was seen only once. V and J are TRBV19 and TRBJ1-2; TRBD1 might be the D (6 bases). V was clipped by 0 bases and J by 2 bases, with 10 bases between them. This CDR3 contains 15 residues. Germline loops: CDR1 LNHDA, CDR2 SQIVND (reference sequence). In DNA, the CDR3 is TGTGCCAGTAGTATAGAAAGGACAGAGAACTATGGCTACACCTTC. It translates to CASSIERTENYGYTF.

The chain uses TRBV29-1 and TRBJ1-1; tentative D call: TRBD1 (6 bases). V lost 5 bases and J lost 4, with 29 bases in between. The germline CDR1 and CDR2 sequences are SQVTM and ANQGSEA. The CDR3 loop spans 18 amino acids. CDR3 protein: CSVISGGQSSLAVTEAFF. The CDR3 region has the DNA TGCAGCGTTATTAGTGGTGGACAGAGCTCCTTGGCGGTCACTGAAGCTTTCTTT. The full variable domain, completed using reference TRBV29-1 and TRBJ1-1, is SAVISQKPSRDICQRGTSLTIQCQVDSQVTMMFWYRQQPGQSLTLIATANQGSEATYESGFVIDKFPISRPNLTFSTLTVSNMSPEDSSIYLCSVISGGQSSLAVTEAFFGQGTRLTVV.

This chain joins TRBV2 and TRBJ1-1; 7 bases match TRBD1. This CDR3 is 12 amino acids long. Germline V gives CDR1 SNHLY, CDR2 FYNNEI. J gave up 6 bases and V 6 bases, and 4 bases lay outside the gene matches. The DNA for the CDR3 is TGTGCCAGCAGCCTCACAGGGGCTGAAGCTTTCTTT. Amino acids: CASSLTGAEAFF.

This clone has only one observation. The chain carries TRBV11-1 and TRBJ1-2; 9 positions match TRBD1. V shed 5 bases and J 3 bases; nucleotides not matched to a gene: 7. Germline V gene lookup returns CDR1 SGHAT and CDR2 FQDESV (reference sequence). This CDR3 is built from 15 residues. The CDR3 sequence: CASSPQTGGDYGYTF. The CDR3 DNA sequence: TGTGCCAGCAGCCCGCAAACAGGGGGCGACTATGGCTACACCTTC.

The chain recombines TRBV24-1 with TRBJ2-3, with D maybe TRBD2 (5 bases). Trimming stripped 3 bases from V and 2 bases from J, with 11 bases between. Germline CDR1 and CDR2: KGHDR and SFDVKD. The CDR3 sequence is 15 residues long. The CDR3 sequence: CATSDPGLYTDTQYF. The CDR3 DNA reads as TGTGCCACCAGTGATCCCGGACTGTACACAGATACGCAGTATTTT.

The rearrangement links TRBV20-1 to TRBJ1-2; TRBD1 is a possible D gene (5 bases). Trimming cost V 1 base and J 7 bases, with 7 bases left between them. The CDR3 extends over 11 amino acids. CDR1 and CDR2 from the germline V gene are DFQATT and SNEGSKA (reference sequence). In DNA form, the CDR3 reads TGCAGTGCTAGAGGGGGGGTTGGCTACACCTTC. It codes for CSARGGVGYTF.